This is a list of T cell receptor beta chains from one sample in a study of blood T cell repertoires in COVID-19. TCRdb's table, derived via immunoSEQ multiplex PCR, lists solely in-frame clones and lacks some. This table has roughly 500,000 clones, approximately 90% appearing once. The sequencing input was PBMCs or T cells enriched from blood (not recorded which). These receptors were taken from a woman aged 35 to 49 who had recovered from COVID-19. CDR3s include the opening cysteine and the closing phenylalanine or tryptophan. The D gene is left open where the match is weak. Size values are once, few and many counts, or a class for expanded clones, and some rows have none.

v_gene	abundance	d_gene	j_gene	CDR3aa
TRBV7-7	NA	TRBD2	TRBJ2-2	CASSPLSGGNTGELFF
TRBV19	NA	NA	TRBJ1-2	CASSFGVNYGYTF
TRBV11-2	NA	TRBD1	TRBJ2-1	CASSYTRLGTGNEQFF
TRBV18	NA	TRBD2	TRBJ2-5	CASSPLGGTLQETQYF
TRBV9	NA	NA	TRBJ2-3	CASGPGLTDTQYF
TRBV4-2	NA	NA	TRBJ1-1	CASSPGGDRAGIMNTEAFF
TRBV5-4	NA	TRBD2	TRBJ2-3	CASSRRGGGSTDTQYF
TRBV7-2	NA	TRBD1	TRBJ1-1	CASSLEGQLNTEAFF
TRBV5-1	NA	NA	TRBJ2-2	CASRWTTGELFF
TRBV27	NA	TRBD1	TRBJ2-6	CASSLGQGAAGANVLTF
TRBV27	NA	NA	TRBJ1-1	CASSLKVWGDTEAFF
TRBV7-8	NA	NA	TRBJ2-7	CASSPTTGAAEQYF
TRBV27	NA	NA	TRBJ2-1	CASSLTRYNEQFF
TRBV7-2	NA	TRBD2	TRBJ2-2	CASSPRTSGRASTGELFF
TRBV19	NA	TRBD2	TRBJ2-7	CASKPRPGGYEQYF
TRBV18	NA	TRBD1	TRBJ1-2	CASSPTGEKYYGYTF
TRBV18	NA	NA	TRBJ1-5	CASSPSMGRTNQPQHF
TRBV12-3/TRBV12-4	NA	NA	TRBJ2-5	CASSGSVRETQYF
TRBV27	NA	NA	TRBJ2-2	CASRHSPQGNTGELFF
TRBV19	NA	NA	TRBJ1-1	CASSIITGSLNTEAFF
TRBV7-6	NA	TRBD1	TRBJ2-5	CASSLDRAETQYF
TRBV19	NA	TRBD1	TRBJ1-2	CASSTFRTGEDGYTF
TRBV6-5	NA	NA	TRBJ2-7	CASKALVEYYEQYF
TRBV5-1	NA	TRBD2	TRBJ2-5	CASSLGASGMSETQYF
TRBV13	NA	TRBD1	TRBJ1-2	CASSSQGQGASGGYTF
TRBV18	NA	NA	TRBJ1-1	CASSPRQTSMNTEAFF
TRBV12-3/TRBV12-4	NA	TRBD1	TRBJ1-1	CASRLSGGTEAFF
TRBV6-5	NA	TRBD1	TRBJ2-7	CASSYSDRGSSYEQYF
TRBV5-4	NA	TRBD1	TRBJ1-1	CASSWDRRNTEAFF
TRBV14	once	NA	TRBJ1-3	CASSPRGMSGNTIYF
TRBV18	NA	NA	TRBJ2-1	CASSPGTTSGGEQFF
TRBV7-6	NA	TRBD2	TRBJ2-7	CASSLSPGGAYEQYF
TRBV5-6	NA	TRBD2	TRBJ2-2	CASSLGGGLGTGELFF
TRBV9	NA	TRBD2	TRBJ2-3	CASSAASGLAGDTQYF
TRBV5-4	NA	NA	TRBJ2-3	CASSLFPGDADTQYF
TRBV18	NA	NA	TRBJ1-1	CASSPLTAMNTEAFF
TRBV19	NA	TRBD1	TRBJ2-2	CASSRDRGSVGLAGELFF
TRBV10-3	few	NA	TRBJ1-1	CATRDILKQGGNTEAFF
TRBV29-1	NA	NA	TRBJ2-2	CSVVSKTGELFF